This T cell receptor (beta chain) comes out of a study of spatial heterogeneity in lung cancer. V lost 6 bases to trimming and J lost 7 bases, with 18 bases between them. From germline, CDR1 is SNHLY and CDR2 FYNNEI. The CDR3 spans 14 residues. Study conclusions and caveats: Sequencing reached an estimated coverage of tumor T cells that was only about 6.6% for alpha chains and around 13% for beta chains. One measure, the expanded intratumoral alpha and beta TCR count, tracked tumor mutation counts.

Time point: sample taken at primary tumor resection. TCRdb re-analysed the 5' RACE reads in MiXCR, keeping a single row per CDR3 protein. The sample yields around 20,000 distinct CDR3 sequences, roughly 3% seen once. The sample holds many counts of this clonotype. Its antigen is not identified. The TCR was taken from a male donor with early-stage non-small cell lung cancer. The sequenced sample was lung tumor tissue, obtained at surgery. The chain couples TRBV2 to TRBJ1-1; D unclear. The CDR3 DNA follows: TGTGCCAGCAGGGGCCGGGTGGAAGGTGGTGAAGCTTTCTTT. Its protein product is CASRGRVEGGEAFF.